This T cell receptor (beta chain) was captured in a study of regulatory T cells in long-lasting Graves disease. Combining iRepertoire HTBI primers with Arm-PCR of CDR3 regions, the authors built TCR beta libraries. TCRdb redid the calling of the multiplex PCR reads with MiXCR, one entry per CDR3 protein. The sample consists of 540,000 or so distinct CDR3 sequences, 13% of them appearing once. This clonotype was found many times. Time point indicated: newly diagnosed GD, antithyroid drugs for less than 3 months. The TCR library was made from RNA extracted from PBMCs. This CDR3 spans 14 amino acids. CDR1 is SGHVS, CDR2 FQNEAQ, per germline. V lost 8 bases and J lost 5; bases outside the gene matches: 4. These data also formed part of another study, on T cells in Graves' hyperthyroidism and ophthalmopathy. That source adds: A lack of ophthalmopathy progression within 18 months defined stable Graves' hyperthyroidism.

The TCR was taken from a man under 40 with Graves disease. The genes are TRBV7-8 and TRBJ2-1; 12 bases align to TRBD2. The sequenced sample was peripheral blood mononuclear cells (PBMCs), obtained at new diagnosis, from a patient treated with antithyroid drugs. Here the CDR3 DNA reads TGTGCCAGCCGACGACTAGCGGGAGACAATGAGCAGTTCTTC. Its translation is CASRRLAGDNEQFF. The entire variable domain, with the rest obtained from reference TRBV7-8 and TRBJ2-1, is as follows: GAGVSQSPRYKVAKRGQDVALRCDPISGHVSLFWYQQALGQGPEFLTYFQNEAQLDKSGLPSDRFFAERPEGSVSTLKIQRTQQEDSAVYLCASRRLAGDNEQFFGPGTRLTVL.